The sequence of this T cell receptor beta chain was determined in a study of OX40 agonist ivuxolimab in advanced cancers. Repertoires were generated with immunoSEQ multiplex PCR, while TCRdb's copy carries only in-frame clones and drops some. The sample includes 80,000 to 100,000 clones, roughly 93% of them seen just once. Trimming left V 6 bases short and J 2 bases short, with 11 bases between. This CDR3 spans 13 amino acids. Germline V gene sequence: CDR1 MDHEN, CDR2 SYDVKM. This receptor was taken from an adult with an advanced solid tumor such as melanoma, head and neck, liver or kidney cancer. Sequencing used CD4+ or CD8+ T cells sorted from blood, obtained in a trial of the OX40 agonist ivuxolimab. The chain carries TRBV28 and TRBJ2-7; D not resolved. The DNA of the CDR3 is TGTGCCAGCAGCTCACAGCCAACCTACGAGCAGTACTTC. This sequence encodes CASSSQPTYEQYF.